These T cell receptor beta chains were read from a single sample in a study of cytomegalovirus exposure and HLA in healthy donors. The method was immunoSEQ multiplex PCR; TCRdb's version includes in-frame clones alone and lacks a portion of them. The table shows 150,000 to 200,000 clones, with around 84% occurring only once. The source material was PBMCs. The receptor set was obtained from a woman younger than 35 in good health and CMV-seronegative. Each CDR3 is given with its conserved first and last residue.

CASSRWMGSSYNSPLHF	TRBV7-2	TRBJ1-6
CASSSGTAGGNEQFF	TRBV6-6	TRBJ2-1
CASTSSRGSPETQYF	TRBV19	TRBJ2-5
CASSLGQDRDYEQYF	TRBV5-1	TRBJ2-7
CASSLAGTGGYNEQFF	TRBV7-3	TRBJ2-1
CASSLGQGNNSPLHF	TRBV28	TRBJ1-6
CASSPSDSSYNEQFF	TRBV9	TRBJ2-1
CASSYLLADEQYF	TRBV5-1	TRBJ2-7
CAIGHPGEKLFF	TRBV10-3	TRBJ1-4
CASRPLAGGYNEQFF	TRBV2	TRBJ2-1
CASSRTGQTYEQYF	TRBV9	TRBJ2-7
CASSYSYGSGYTF	TRBV6-5	TRBJ1-2
CASGGLKTEAFF	TRBV10-3	TRBJ1-1